This TCR beta chain was observed in a study of response to subunit inactivated influenza vaccine. V was shortened by 4 bases and J by 4 bases, with 9 bases between the two germline ends. The CDR3 runs 13 residues. Looked up from germline, CDR1 is LGHDT and CDR2 is YNNKEL (reference sequence). Broader study findings: It was the authors' suggestion that each seasonal influenza vaccination recruits few new T cells.

TCRdb reprocessed the RT-PCR reads via MiXCR and lists one record per CDR3 protein. Of 450,000 to 600,000 distinct CDR3 sequences in the sample, 6.5% to 8% were seen once. This clonotype occurred many times. The target antigen is unknown. The chain uses TRBV3-1 and TRBJ2-3, with a possible D match to TRBD2 (5 bases). The clonotype originates from a man between 50 and 69 years old who received an inactivated influenza vaccine. Here the sequenced sample was PBMCs from blood, taken 23 to 25 months after vaccination. The CDR3 nucleotides read TGTGCCAGCAGCCCACACGGGGCAGATACGCAGTATTTT. Its translation is CASSPHGADTQYF.